These T cell receptor beta chains were read from a single sample in a study of CD8 T cells in Susac syndrome. TCRdb redid the calling of the immunoSEQ multiplex PCR reads with MiXCR, one entry per CDR3 protein. Seen here are some 100,000 distinct CDR3 sequences, 85% to 95% observed once, and the top ten hold roughly 0.094%. Sequencing was carried out using CD4+ T cells from PBMCs. These receptors all stem from a human donor with multiple sclerosis. Both conserved end residues are part of each CDR3. The D gene is left open where the match is weak. The size of a clone is reported for some rows only, either as once, few or many, or as a class for expanded clones.

cdr3_aa cdr3_nt j_call v_call clone_size d_call
CAWSASAGGAAF TGTGCCTGGAGTGCTTCAGCGGGGGGGGCCGCTTTC TRBJ2-1 TRBV30 . TRBD2
CASSLDQGGSGTSYEQYF TGTGCCAGCAGCTTAGATCAGGGGGGGAGTGGGACGTCCTACGAGCAGTACTTC TRBJ2-7 TRBV11-3 . .
CASSSLAQKREQYF TGTGCCAGCAGTTCCCTGGCCCAGAAAAGAGAGCAGTACTTC TRBJ2-7 TRBV12-3/TRBV12-4 few .
CASGGNRGISGANVLTF TGTGCCTCCGGGGGTAACAGGGGGATCTCTGGGGCCAACGTCCTGACTTTC TRBJ2-6 TRBV30 . TRBD1
CASRTSGGSYEQYF TGTGCCAGCAGAACAAGCGGTGGCTCCTACGAGCAGTACTTC TRBJ2-7 TRBV2 . .
CASRRGPGYGYTF TGTGCCAGCAGACGAGGTCCGGGGTATGGCTACACCTTC TRBJ1-2 TRBV27 . .
CASSTGRDLNYGYTF TGTGCCAGTAGTACTGGCAGGGATTTAAACTATGGCTACACCTTC TRBJ1-2 TRBV19 . .
CASSLWWGVNEQYF TGCGCCAGCAGCTTGTGGTGGGGGGTCAACGAGCAGTACTTC TRBJ2-7 TRBV5-1 . .
CAIGTENSPLHF TGTGCCATTGGGACAGAAAATTCACCCCTCCACTTT TRBJ1-6 TRBV10-3 . TRBD1
CASSRGPKRDEKLFF TGTGCCAGCAGCCGCGGACCCAAACGGGATGAAAAACTGTTTTTT TRBJ1-4 TRBV6-5 . .
CASSLTGEPGNTIYF TGTGCCAGCAGCTTGACAGGGGAACCTGGAAACACCATATATTTT TRBJ1-3 TRBV7-6 . TRBD1
CASSYSTGTPEAFF TGTGCCAGCAGTTACTCGACAGGGACCCCTGAAGCTTTCTTT TRBJ1-1 TRBV6-6 . TRBD1
CASSLGVTGINTEAFF TGCGCCAGCAGCTTGGGGGTGACAGGGATAAACACTGAAGCTTTCTTT TRBJ1-1 TRBV5-1 . TRBD1
CSFGWGPMGTEAFF TGCAGCTTCGGCTGGGGGCCTATGGGGACTGAAGCTTTCTTT TRBJ1-1 TRBV29-1 . .
CAISVAGWGNEQFF TGTGCCATCAGTGTTGCAGGATGGGGCAATGAGCAGTTCTTC TRBJ2-1 TRBV10-3 . .
CASRLDGGRMNSPLHF TGCGCCAGCAGGCTTGATGGGGGACGTATGAATTCACCCCTCCACTTT TRBJ1-6 TRBV5-1 . .
CASSLGTANQPQHF TGTGCCAGCAGCCTCGGGACCGCTAATCAGCCCCAGCATTTT TRBJ1-5 TRBV2 . .